The 3 T cell receptor beta chains below come from one sample, sequenced in a study of blood T cell repertoires in COVID-19. Assay used: immunoSEQ multiplex PCR; TCRdb lists only in-frame clones, some missing. This sample has fewer than 400,000 clones; about 90% occur once, and the top ten carry around 4.6%. The sample comprised PBMCs or T cells enriched from blood (not recorded which). These TCRs come from a man aged 25 to 40 who had recovered from COVID-19.

V usage is TRBV12-3 or TRBV12-4 and J usage is TRBJ2-3; no reliable D call. The CDR3 has 11 amino acids. The V end lost 8 bases, the J end lost 9 bases, and 12 bases lay between the germline ends. CDR3 DNA: TGTGCCAGCCGCGGTGGTGTCACGCAGTATTTT. It codes for CASRGGVTQYF.

The chain combines TRBV10-1 with TRBJ1-1; D unclear. The V and J ends lost 5 bases and 1 base respectively, with 11 bases between them. The CDR3 covers 14 residues. The germline V gene encodes CDR1 WNHNN and CDR2 SYGVQD (reference sequence). The CDR3 loop is CASSFTEGNTEAFF. The CDR3 DNA follows: TGCGCCAGCAGTTTTACGGAGGGGAACACTGAAGCTTTCTTT.

The chain is built from TRBV5-4 and TRBJ1-1; D remains unclear. The CDR3 covers 12 residues. Per germline, CDR1 SGHNT and CDR2 YYREEE (reference sequence). V was clipped by 6 bases and J by 3 bases, with 9 bases between them. The CDR3 DNA reads as TGTGCCAGCATATCTAGAGACACTGAAGCTTTCTTT. As protein: CASISRDTEAFF.